The 6 T cell receptor beta chains below come from one sample, sequenced in a study of Tregs in tolerant kidney transplant recipients. Mixed chimerism was transient after nonmyeloablative marrow transplants from related graft donors. Here immunoSEQ multiplex PCR was the method, and the copy in TCRdb shows in-frame clones only, minus some. Among 65,000 to 85,000 clones listed, roughly nine tenths were seen once. This specimen was CD4+ T cells from blood (PBMCs), taken 24 months after the transplant. All receptors derive from a human patient who received a combined kidney and bone marrow transplant. Some of the T cells might come from the graft donor.

This chain links TRBV6-5 with TRBJ1-1; the match to TRBD1 covers 7 bases. CDR3 size: 15 residues. Germline V lookup: CDR1 MNHEY, CDR2 SVGAGI. V was pared by 2 bases and J by 6 bases, with 9 bases of the junction left unmatched. This CDR3 is CASSYQTGFNAEAFF. CDR3 nucleotide sequence: TGTGCCAGCAGTTACCAGACAGGGTTTAACGCTGAAGCTTTCTTT.

This clone was seen just once. The rearrangement uses TRBV28 and TRBJ2-7; perhaps TRBD1 as D (6 bases). Germline V gives CDR1 MDHEN, CDR2 SYDVKM. This CDR3 has 16 amino acids. V lost 4 bases to trimming and J lost 2 bases, with 18 bases between them. The chain's CDR3 is CASSSARQAVPYEQYF. CDR3 sequence (DNA): TGTGCCAGCAGTTCCGCCCGACAGGCCGTTCCCTACGAGCAGTACTTC.

CDR3 loop: CASSTRTGGYNEQFF. CDR3 DNA sequence: TGTGCCAGCAGCACGCGGACAGGTGGCTACAATGAGCAGTTCTTC. J is TRBJ2-1 and V is TRBV9; 7 positions agree with TRBD1. Germline V gene data show CDR1 as SGDLS and CDR2 as YYNGEE. Trimming removed 4 bases from V and 3 bases from J; junction bases left unmatched: 7. This CDR3 has 15 amino acids.

The gene calls are TRBV19 and TRBJ2-2; D remains unclear. The CDR3 is made up of 14 amino acids. V lost 6 bases to trimming and J lost 1 base, with 9 bases between them. Per germline, CDR1 LNHDA and CDR2 SQIVND (reference sequence). The CDR3 spells CASRIRQNTGELFF. In DNA, the CDR3 is TGTGCCAGTAGAATCAGACAGAACACCGGGGAGCTGTTTTTT.

This clone was observed once. This chain joins TRBV28 and TRBJ1-1, with D hard to call. Trimming stripped 7 bases from V and 5 bases from J, with 8 bases between. CDR1 and CDR2 from the germline V gene are MDHEN and SYDVKM. The CDR3 has 11 residues. The CDR3 loop reads CASIIGTEAFF. CDR3 in DNA: TGTGCCAGCATTATCGGGACTGAAGCTTTCTTT.

The chain joins TRBV5-1 to TRBJ2-7; TRBD2 matches at 7 bases. The V segment lost 6 bases and the J segment 3 bases; nucleotides outside the gene matches: 9. CDR1 and CDR2 from the germline V gene are SGHRS and YFSETQ. The CDR3 covers 14 residues. The CDR3 DNA reads as TGCGCCAGCATGGCGGGAGTTAGGGACTACGAGCAGTACTTC. This gives the protein CASMAGVRDYEQYF.